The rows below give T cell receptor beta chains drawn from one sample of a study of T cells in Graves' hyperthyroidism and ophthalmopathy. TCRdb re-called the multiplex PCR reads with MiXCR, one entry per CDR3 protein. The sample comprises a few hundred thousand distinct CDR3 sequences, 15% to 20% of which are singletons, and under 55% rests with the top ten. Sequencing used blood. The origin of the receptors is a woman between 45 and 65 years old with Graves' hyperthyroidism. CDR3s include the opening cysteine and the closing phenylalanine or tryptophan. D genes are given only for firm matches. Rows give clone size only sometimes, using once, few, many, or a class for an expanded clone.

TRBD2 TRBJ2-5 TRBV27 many TGTGCCAGCAGTTCGGGGGGGCTAGAGACCCAGTACTTC CASSSGGLETQYF
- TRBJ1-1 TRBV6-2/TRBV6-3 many TGTGCCAGCAGGCCGCCGAACAGGTTTGGGGCAATCACTGAAGCTTTCTTT CASRPPNRFGAITEAFF
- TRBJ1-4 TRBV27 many TGTGCCAGCAGTTTAGGGGGCGGTGAAAAACTGTTTTTT CASSLGGGEKLFF
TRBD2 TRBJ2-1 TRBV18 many TGTGCCAGCTCACCCTGGGGAGGGGATGGTGCCAATGAGCAGTTCTTC CASSPWGGDGANEQFF
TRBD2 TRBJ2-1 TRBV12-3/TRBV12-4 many TGTGCCAGCAGTCCAAATAGCGGGGCGCTCCGTTACAATGAGCAGTTCTTC CASSPNSGALRYNEQFF
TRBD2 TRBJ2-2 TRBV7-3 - TGTGCCAGCAGCTTGACTAGCACCGCGAACACCGGGGAGCTGTTTTTT CASSLTSTANTGELFF
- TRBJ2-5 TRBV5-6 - TGTGCCAGCAGCTTAGGACTTCGTATGTTCCAAGAGACCCAGTACTTC CASSLGLRMFQETQYF
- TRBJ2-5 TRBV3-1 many TGTGCCAGCAGCCAAGGTCGGGGGATAGGACTAACAGAGACCCAGTACTTC CASSQGRGIGLTETQYF
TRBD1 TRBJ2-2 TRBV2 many TGTGCCAGCAGCCGGACAGGGCGGACCGGGGAGCTGTTTTTT CASSRTGRTGELFF
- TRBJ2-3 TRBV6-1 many TGTGCCACCTACCCCACCGGCCCTAGCACAGATACGCAGTATTTT CATYPTGPSTDTQYF
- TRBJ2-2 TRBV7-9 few TGTGCCAGCAGCGCCCCACTTACGTCTCACACCGGGGAGCTGTTTTTT CASSAPLTSHTGELFF
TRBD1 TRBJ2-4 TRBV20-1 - TGCAGTGCTAGAGTCGTGGGACAGGGGAACATTCAGTACTTC CSARVVGQGNIQYF
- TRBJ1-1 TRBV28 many TGTGCCAGCAGTTTATTTCCGGGGGGGACTGAAGCTTTCTTT CASSLFPGGTEAFF
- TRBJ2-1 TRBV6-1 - TGTGCCAGCAGTTTAAGAAGGGGCCCACTCAATGAGCAGTTCTTC CASSLRRGPLNEQFF
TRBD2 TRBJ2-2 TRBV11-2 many TGTGCCAGCAGCTGGGAGGGGCGCGGGGAGCTGTTTTTT CASSWEGRGELFF
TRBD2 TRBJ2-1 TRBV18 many TGTGCCAGCTCTCCACTAGCGGGGCACAATGAGCAGTTCTTC CASSPLAGHNEQFF
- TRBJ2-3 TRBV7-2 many TGTGCCAGCAGCCCGACCGTTTGGGGAGTAGCGGATACGCAGTATTTT CASSPTVWGVADTQYF
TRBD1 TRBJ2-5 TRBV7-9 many TGTGCCAGCAAGGCATTGACAGGGGAAGAAGAGACCCAGTACTTC CASKALTGEEETQYF
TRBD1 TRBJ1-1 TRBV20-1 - TGCAGTGCTAGAGCGTTTACGACAGGGTTGAACACTGAAGCTTTCTTT CSARAFTTGLNTEAFF
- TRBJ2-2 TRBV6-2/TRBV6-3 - TGTGCCAGCAGGAGGGGGACCGGGGAGCTGCTTTTT CASRRGTGELLF
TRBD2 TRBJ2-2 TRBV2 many TGTGCCAGTAGTAGCGCGGGAGGCACCGGGGAGCTGTTTTTT CASSSAGGTGELFF
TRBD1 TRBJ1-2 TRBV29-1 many TGCAGCGTTGAAGTGGTGGCTCGGGGGACAGGGAGAGCTAACTATGGCTACACCTTC CSVEVVARGTGRANYGYTF
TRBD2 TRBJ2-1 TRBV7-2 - TGTGCCAGCAGCTTACTGCTAGCGGACAATGAGCAGTTCTTC CASSLLLADNEQFF
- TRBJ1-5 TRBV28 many TGTGCCAGCAGTTCTACAGGGAGGAGCAATCAGCCCCAGCATTTT CASSSTGRSNQPQHF
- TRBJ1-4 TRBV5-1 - TGCGCCAGCAGCTTGTTCAGCACAGAAAGAGAAAAACTGTTTTTT CASSLFSTEREKLFF
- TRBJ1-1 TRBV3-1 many TGTGCCAGCAGCCAAGGGTACAGGGAAATTGAAGCTTTCTTT CASSQGYREIEAFF
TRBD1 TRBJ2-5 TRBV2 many TGTGCCAGTTACAGGGGGCAGCAAGAGACCCAGTACTTC CASYRGQQETQYF
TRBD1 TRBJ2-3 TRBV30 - TGTGCCTGGACCCGGCTGGACAGGGGGGGCACAGATACGCAGTATTTT CAWTRLDRGGTDTQYF
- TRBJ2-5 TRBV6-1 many TGTGCCAGCTCCAGGGGTCGGGAAGAGACCCAGTACTTC CASSRGREETQYF
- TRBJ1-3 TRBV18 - TGTGCCAGCTCACCACCGAACGGCATCTCTGGAAACACCATATATTTT CASSPPNGISGNTIYF
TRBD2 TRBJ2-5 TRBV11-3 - TGTGCCAGCAGCTTAGGCCGCGGGACTAGCGGGAACCAAGAGACCCAGTACTTC CASSLGRGTSGNQETQYF
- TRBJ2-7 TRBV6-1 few TGTGCCAGCATTGGGACCCCCGAGCAGTACTTC CASIGTPEQYF
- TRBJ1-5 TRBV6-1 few TGTGCCAGCAGTGAAGCTGGGGGGGTCAATCAGCCCCAGCATTTT CASSEAGGVNQPQHF
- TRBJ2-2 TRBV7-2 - TGTGCCAGCAGCCCTCTTAATGCCGGGGAGCTGTTTTTT CASSPLNAGELFF
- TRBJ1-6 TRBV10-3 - TGTGCCATCAGTGAGTCTGGAGTGGTGTCACCCCTCCACTTT CAISESGVVSPLHF
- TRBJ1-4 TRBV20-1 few TGCAGTGCTAGAGAGACGGGTTCGAGTGGCGAAAAACTGTTTTTT CSARETGSSGEKLFF
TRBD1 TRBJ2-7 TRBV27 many TGTGCCAGCAGTACGACAGGGCTCGAGCAGTACTTC CASSTTGLEQYF
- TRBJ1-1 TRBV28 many TGTGCCAGCAGTTTTCAGGGACGAGATGAAGCTTTCTTT CASSFQGRDEAFF
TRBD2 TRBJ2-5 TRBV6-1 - TGTGCCAGCAGCCCCCCGACTAGCGGGGCTGGTTTTTACTTC CASSPPTSGAGFYF
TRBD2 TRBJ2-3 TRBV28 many TGTGCCAGCAGTTTAAAACTAGCGGGAGGTGGGACAGATACGCAGTATTTT CASSLKLAGGGTDTQYF
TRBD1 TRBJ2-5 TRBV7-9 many TGTGCCAGCAGCCTTGGGACAGTCGCAGCCAAAGAGACCCAGTACTTC CASSLGTVAAKETQYF
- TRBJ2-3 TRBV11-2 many TGTGCCAGCAGCTTAGATGGAGGGAGCACGCAGTATTTT CASSLDGGSTQYF
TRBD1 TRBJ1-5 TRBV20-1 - TGCAGTGCTAGTCCCCGCGGGACAGGGGGCTTGCAGCAGCCCCAGCATTTT CSASPRGTGGLQQPQHF
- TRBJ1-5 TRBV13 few TGTGCCAGCTCAAAGATGGGGTTAGAAGGCAATCAGCCCCAGCATTTT CASSKMGLEGNQPQHF
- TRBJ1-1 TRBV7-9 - TGTGCCAGCAGCGGATCCCTTACCAACTTTCCTGAAGCTTTCTTT CASSGSLTNFPEAFF
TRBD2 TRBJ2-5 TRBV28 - TGTGCCAGCAGTTGGCGCGGGAGGTCCCTACGGGTCCAAGAGGCCCAGTACTTC CASSWRGRSLRVQEAQYF
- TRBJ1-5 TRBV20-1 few TGCAGTGCTAGAGATGATGGGGGACAGCCCCAGCATTTT CSARDDGGQPQHF
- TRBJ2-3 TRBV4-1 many TGCGCCAGCAGCCAGCCCGGAGGTACGCAGTATTTT CASSQPGGTQYF